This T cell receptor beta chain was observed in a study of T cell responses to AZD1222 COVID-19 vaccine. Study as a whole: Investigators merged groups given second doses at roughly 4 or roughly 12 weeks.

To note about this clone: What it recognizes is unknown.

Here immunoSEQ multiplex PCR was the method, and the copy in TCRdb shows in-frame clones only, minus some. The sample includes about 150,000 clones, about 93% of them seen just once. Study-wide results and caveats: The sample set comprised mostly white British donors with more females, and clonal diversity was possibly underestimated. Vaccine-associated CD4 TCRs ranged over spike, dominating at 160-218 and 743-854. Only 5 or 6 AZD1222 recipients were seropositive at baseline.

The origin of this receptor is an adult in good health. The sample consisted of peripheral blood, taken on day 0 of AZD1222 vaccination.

The CDR3 sequence is CASSGRTPPEKLFF. CDR3 bases: TGTGCCAGCAGCGGACGGACCCCGCCAGAAAAACTGTTTTTT. This chain joins TRBV6-4 and TRBJ1-4; D gene ambiguous. The CDR3 spans 14 residues. Germline CDR1 reads MRHNA; CDR2 reads SNTAGT. Trimming cost V 6 bases and J 8 bases, with 16 bases left between them.